The clone carrying this TCR beta chain occurred many times. Its target is unknown. It was roughly 10 ml of fresh peripheral blood that supplied the PBMCs. This sample was taken from a study of T cells in Graves' hyperthyroidism and ophthalmopathy. Findings of the study overall: It was a median roughly six months before onset that the model predicted ophthalmopathy.

This CDR3 region has 15 residues. Germline CDR1 SGHRS, CDR2 YFSETQ. V dropped 4 bases and J dropped 3 bases, with 15 bases sitting between them. Regions amplified from RNA transcripts were the TCR beta CDR3 regions. In the first-round RT-PCR of the TCR CDR3, the HTBI primer set was used. TCRdb called the multiplex PCR reads again in MiXCR, with one record for every CDR3 protein. Here the sample spans approximately 220,000 distinct CDR3 sequences, around 17% being singletons. The V call is TRBV5-1, the J call TRBJ2-3, with D perhaps matching TRBD2 (5 bases). The receptor comes from a man aged 35 to 55 with Graves' hyperthyroidism. Sequencing was performed on blood. The chain's CDR3 is CASSGGGSSTDTQYF. For the CDR3, the DNA is TGCGCCAGCAGCGGCGGAGGCAGCTCAACAGATACGCAGTATTTT.